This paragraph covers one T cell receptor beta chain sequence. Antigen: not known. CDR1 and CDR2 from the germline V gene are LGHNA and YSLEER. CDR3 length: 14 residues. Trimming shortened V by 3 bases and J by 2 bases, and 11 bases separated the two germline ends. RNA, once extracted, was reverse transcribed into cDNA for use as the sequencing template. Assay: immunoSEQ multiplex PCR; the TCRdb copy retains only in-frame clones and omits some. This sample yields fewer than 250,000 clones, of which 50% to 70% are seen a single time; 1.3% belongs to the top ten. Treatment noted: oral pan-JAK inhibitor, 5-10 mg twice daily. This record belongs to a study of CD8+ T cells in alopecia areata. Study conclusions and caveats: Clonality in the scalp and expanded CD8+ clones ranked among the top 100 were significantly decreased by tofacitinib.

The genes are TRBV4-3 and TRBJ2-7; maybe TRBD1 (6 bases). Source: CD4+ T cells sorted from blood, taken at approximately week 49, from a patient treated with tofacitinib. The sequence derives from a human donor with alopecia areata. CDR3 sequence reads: CASSQTGRAYEQYF. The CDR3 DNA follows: TGCGCCAGCAGCCAGACAGGACGCGCCTACGAGCAGTACTTC.